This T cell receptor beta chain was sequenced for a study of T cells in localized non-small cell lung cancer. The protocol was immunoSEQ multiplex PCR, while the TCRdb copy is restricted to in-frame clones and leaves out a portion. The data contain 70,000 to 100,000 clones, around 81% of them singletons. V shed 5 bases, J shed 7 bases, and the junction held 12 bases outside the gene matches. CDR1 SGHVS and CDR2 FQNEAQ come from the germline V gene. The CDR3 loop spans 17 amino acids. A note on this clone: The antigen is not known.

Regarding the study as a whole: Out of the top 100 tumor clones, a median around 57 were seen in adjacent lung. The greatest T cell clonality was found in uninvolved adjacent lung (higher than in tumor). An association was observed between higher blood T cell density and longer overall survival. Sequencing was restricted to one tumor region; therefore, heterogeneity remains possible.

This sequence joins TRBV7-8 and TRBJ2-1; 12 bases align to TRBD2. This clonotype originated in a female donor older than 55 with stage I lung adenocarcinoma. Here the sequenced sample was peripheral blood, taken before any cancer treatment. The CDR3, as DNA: TGTGCCAGCAGCCGCCAACAACTAGCGGGAGGCCGGAATGAGCAGTTCTTC. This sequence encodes CASSRQQLAGGRNEQFF.